Sequencing of this TCR beta chain was carried out in a study of CD8+ T cells in alopecia areata. From germline, CDR1 is GTSNPN and CDR2 SVGIG (reference sequence). The trim removed 5 bases at V and 3 bases at J, leaving 9 bases unmatched. The CDR3 has 15 residues. Stated treatment: oral pan-JAK inhibitor, 5-10 mg twice daily. Peripheral blood and lesional scalp punch biopsies came from alopecia areata patients. After isolation, RNA underwent reverse transcription to generate cDNA as the sequencing template. The repertoire was sequenced with immunoSEQ multiplex PCR; TCRdb's copy has only in-frame clones and lacks some. The profile covers 10,000 to 15,000 clones, with about two thirds appearing a single time and roughly 7% taken by the ten largest.

The TCR comes from a human donor with alopecia areata. The rearrangement uses TRBV30 and TRBJ2-3, with 9 bases matching TRBD1. The sequences come from skin, collected at week 4, from a patient treated with tofacitinib. CDR3 DNA: TGTGCCTGGGCAGTACAGGGGGCAAGGACAGATACGCAGTATTTT. Protein sequence: CAWAVQGARTDTQYF.